The rows below give T cell receptor beta chains drawn from one sample of a study of control samples from healthy donors and cancer patients. Libraries were prepared by immunoSEQ multiplex PCR; TCRdb keeps only in-frame clonotypes and omits some of them. The sample includes fewer than 45,000 clones, around 93% of them seen just once. The sequenced material came from PBMCs. The receptors shown here come from a woman aged 40 to 55 with head and neck cancer. The CDR3 runs from the conserved cysteine through the conserved F or W. Fields, in order: J gene, V gene, CDR3 protein.

>TRBJ2-7|TRBV5-5
CASSFGGDRVREQYF
>TRBJ1-1|TRBV4-1
CASVKGGLEFYGTEAFF
>TRBJ2-2|TRBV28
CASRGQGSGTGELFF
>TRBJ2-1|TRBV30
CAWLQRGPYNEQFF
>TRBJ1-2|TRBV5-1
CASSPGTVNYGYTF
>TRBJ2-3|TRBV7-3
CASSLGSGVRTDTQYF
>TRBJ1-2|TRBV9
CASSVDNHYGYTF
>TRBJ2-5|TRBV2
CASSAALKYQETQYF
>TRBJ1-1|TRBV28
CASSFGQGVSTEAFF
>TRBJ2-1|TRBV9
CASSGQLAVGEQFF
>TRBJ1-5|TRBV7-2
CASSLIGAGQPQHF
>TRBJ1-2|TRBV6-6
CASSYPTGGSYGYTF
>TRBJ2-5|TRBV3-1/TRBV3-2
CASSQEGLAGSAWRGAETQYF
>TRBJ2-6|TRBV27
CASSFSGANVLTF
>TRBJ2-7|TRBV27
CASSLLGEAYEQYF